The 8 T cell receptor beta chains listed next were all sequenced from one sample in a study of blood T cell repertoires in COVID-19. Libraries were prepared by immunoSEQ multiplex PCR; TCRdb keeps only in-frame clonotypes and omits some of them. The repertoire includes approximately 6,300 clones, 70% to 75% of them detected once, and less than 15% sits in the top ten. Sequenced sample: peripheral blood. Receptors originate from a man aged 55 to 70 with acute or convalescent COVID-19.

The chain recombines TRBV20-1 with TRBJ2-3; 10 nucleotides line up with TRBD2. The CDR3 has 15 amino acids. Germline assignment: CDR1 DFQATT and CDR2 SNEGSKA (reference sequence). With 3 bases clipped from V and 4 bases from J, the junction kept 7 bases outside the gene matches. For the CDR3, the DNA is TGCAGTGCTAGTAAGAGCGGGGGGGCGGCAGATACGCAGTATTTT. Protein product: CSASKSGGAADTQYF.

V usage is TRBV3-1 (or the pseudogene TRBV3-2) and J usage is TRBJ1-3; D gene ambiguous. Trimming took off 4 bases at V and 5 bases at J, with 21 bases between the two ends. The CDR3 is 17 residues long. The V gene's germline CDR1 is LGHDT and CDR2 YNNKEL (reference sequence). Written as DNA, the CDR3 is TGTGCCAGCAGCCTCGGGGATCCCATTTACGCACGAAACACCATATATTTT. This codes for CASSLGDPIYARNTIYF.

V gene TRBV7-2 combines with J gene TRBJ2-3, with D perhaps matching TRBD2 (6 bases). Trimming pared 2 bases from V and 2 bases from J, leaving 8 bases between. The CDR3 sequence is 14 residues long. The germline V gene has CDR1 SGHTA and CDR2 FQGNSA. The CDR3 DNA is TGTGCCAGCAGCTTAACTAGCACCACAGATACGCAGTATTTT. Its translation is CASSLTSTTDTQYF.

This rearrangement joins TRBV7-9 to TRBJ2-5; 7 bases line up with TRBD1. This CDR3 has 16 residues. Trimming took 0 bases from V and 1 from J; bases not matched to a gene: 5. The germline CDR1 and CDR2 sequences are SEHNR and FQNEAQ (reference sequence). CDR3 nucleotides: TGTGCCAGCAGCTTAGCCGTGACAGGGACCCAAGAGACCCAGTACTTC. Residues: CASSLAVTGTQETQYF.

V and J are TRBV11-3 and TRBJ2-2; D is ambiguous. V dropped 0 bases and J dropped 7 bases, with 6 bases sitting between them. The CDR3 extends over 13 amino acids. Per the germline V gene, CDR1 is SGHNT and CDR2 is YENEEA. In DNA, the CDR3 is TGTGCCAGCAGCTTAGAAGACAACGGGGAGCTGTTTTTT. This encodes CASSLEDNGELFF.

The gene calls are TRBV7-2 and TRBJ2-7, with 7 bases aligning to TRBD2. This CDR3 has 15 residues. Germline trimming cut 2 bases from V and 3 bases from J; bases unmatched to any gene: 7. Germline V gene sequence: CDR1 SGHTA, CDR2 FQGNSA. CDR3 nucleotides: TGTGCCAGCAGCTTAAGGGTCTCTAGCGGCTACGAGCAGTACTTC. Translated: CASSLRVSSGYEQYF.

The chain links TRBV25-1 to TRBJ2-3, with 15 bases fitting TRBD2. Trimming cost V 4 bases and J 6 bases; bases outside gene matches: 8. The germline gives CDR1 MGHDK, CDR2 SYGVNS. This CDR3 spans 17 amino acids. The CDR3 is CASSARTSGRVSDTQYF. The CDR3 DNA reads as TGTGCCAGCAGTGCAAGGACTAGCGGGAGGGTTTCCGATACGCAGTATTTT.

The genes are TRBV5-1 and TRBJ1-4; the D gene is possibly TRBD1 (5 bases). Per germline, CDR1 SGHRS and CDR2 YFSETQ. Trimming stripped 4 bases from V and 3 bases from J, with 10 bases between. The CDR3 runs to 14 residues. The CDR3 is CASSPGRANEKLFF. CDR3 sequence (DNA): TGCGCCAGCAGCCCAGGGAGGGCTAATGAAAAACTGTTTTTT.